This T cell receptor (beta chain) was sequenced for a study of T cell responses to AZD1222 COVID-19 vaccine. Study at large: Combined were second doses at about 4 or about 12 weeks.

Some clones are missing from TCRdb's copy, which holds only in-frame ones; the method was immunoSEQ multiplex PCR. This table holds about 99,000 clones, 80% to 90% found once. This clone was seen only a few times. Its antigen is as yet unknown. Study-level points and caveats: Nearly half of spike-specific TCRs reportedly go after variant regions that carry no mutations. No repertoire was sampled before or during the peak T cell response, only after it.

CDR1 and CDR2 from the germline V gene are ENHRY and SYGVKD. Trimming took off 0 bases at V and 4 bases at J, with 15 bases between the two ends. CDR3 length equals 17 residues. This receptor was obtained from an adult in good health. The V call is TRBV10-3, the J call TRBJ1-4; D uncertain. This specimen consisted of peripheral blood, obtained on day 0 of AZD1222 vaccination. CDR3 sequence: CAISESRLEEDNEKLFF. The CDR3 DNA follows: TGTGCCATCAGTGAGTCCCGGTTGGAGGAAGATAATGAAAAACTGTTTTTT.